Shown below are 31 T cell receptor beta chains from a single sample sequenced in a study of blood T cell repertoires in COVID-19. Repertoires were generated with immunoSEQ multiplex PCR, while TCRdb's copy carries only in-frame clones and drops some. The sample records 200,000 to 250,000 clones, around 90% being singletons. The material sequenced was peripheral blood. These TCRs come from a man between 60 and 75 years old with COVID-19, enrolled during active disease.

V gene TRBV6-5 combines with J gene TRBJ1-4; a possible D gene is TRBD1 (6 bases). There are 12 residues in the CDR3. The ends were cut back, 4 bases at V and 7 bases at J, with 7 bases in the middle. CDR1 and CDR2 (germline): MNHEY, SVGAGI. CDR3 coding DNA: TGTGCCAGCAGTTCCAGGGGTGAAAAACTGTTTTTT. Protein: CASSSRGEKLFF.

V and J are TRBV6-5 and TRBJ2-7; a weak D match, TRBD2 (5 bases). Between the trimmed V and J ends, which lost 2 bases and 13 bases, there was a span of 12 bases. CDR3 size: 11 residues. Germline-derived CDR1 and CDR2 are MNHEY and SVGAGI. CDR3 region: CASSYLGKGYF. CDR3 coding DNA: TGTGCCAGCAGTTACCTCGGGAAGGGTTACTTC.

J is TRBJ1-3 and V is TRBV13, with D hard to call. This CDR3 has 15 amino acids. Trimming shortened V by 5 bases and J by 0 bases, and 11 bases separated the two germline ends. Germline CDR1 PRHDT, CDR2 FYEKMQ (reference sequence). The CDR3 here is CASSRLMSSGNTIYF. The CDR3 bases are TGTGCCAGCAGCCGCCTTATGAGCTCTGGAAACACCATATATTTT.

V is TRBV19 and J is TRBJ2-6; a possible D gene is TRBD1 (6 bases). The CDR3 totals 16 residues. Germline assignment: CDR1 LNHDA and CDR2 SQIVND (reference sequence). Trimming cost V 3 bases and J 0 bases, with 9 bases left between them. CDR3 sequence reads: CASSISQGSGANVLTF. The CDR3 nucleotides read TGTGCCAGTAGTATCTCACAGGGCTCTGGGGCCAACGTCCTGACTTTC. Drawing the rest from reference TRBV19 and TRBJ2-6, the complete variable domain is DGGITQSPKYLFRKEGQNVTLSCEQNLNHDAMYWYRQDPGQGLRLIYYSQIVNDFQKGDIAEGYSVSREKKESFPLTVTSAQKNPTAFYLCASSISQGSGANVLTFGAGSRLTVL.

This clone appeared once. The chain carries TRBV5-1 and TRBJ1-1; 7 bases are shared with TRBD1. The CDR3 spans 16 residues. The germline gives CDR1 SGHRS, CDR2 YFSETQ. V lost 4 bases and J lost 0; bases outside the gene matches: 9. In DNA form, the CDR3 reads TGCGCCAGCAGCCCGCAGATGACAGGGATGAACACTGAAGCTTTCTTT. Protein product: CASSPQMTGMNTEAFF.

DNA for the CDR3: TGTGCCAGCAGTGCCCTAGGGACAGGGAATTCACCCCTCCACTTT. It translates to CASSALGTGNSPLHF. The rearrangement links TRBV27 to TRBJ1-6; 9 nucleotides align to TRBD1. The V and J ends lost 5 bases and 7 bases, in that order; junction bases with no gene match: 6. This CDR3 has 15 amino acids. Germline loops: CDR1 MNHEY, CDR2 SMNVEV (reference sequence).

This clone was seen just once. In DNA, the CDR3 is TGTGCCAGCACCTCACGGAGAGGGAACGAGCAGTACTTC. This encodes CASTSRRGNEQYF. The V call is TRBV12-3 or TRBV12-4, the J call TRBJ2-7; a possible D gene is TRBD2 (5 bases). The CDR3 totals 13 residues. Trimming cost V 7 bases and J 5 bases, with 15 bases left between them.

This chain connects TRBV5-1 to TRBJ1-5, with D possibly being TRBD1 (5 bases). The ends were cut back, 5 bases at V and 5 bases at J, with 11 bases in the middle. The CDR3 loop spans 13 amino acids. Looked up from germline, CDR1 is SGHRS and CDR2 is YFSETQ. The CDR3 region has the DNA TGCGCCAGCAGGGGGGACTTGGATCAGCCCCAGCATTTT. The encoded protein is CASRGDLDQPQHF. The full variable domain, with the rest looked up from reference TRBV5-1 and TRBJ1-5, is KAGVTQTPRYLIKTRGQQVTLSCSPISGHRSVSWYQQTPGQGLQFLFEYFSETQRNKGNFPGRFSGRQFSNSRSEMNVSTLELGDSALYLCASRGDLDQPQHFGDGTRLSIL.

The rearrangement links TRBV4-3 to TRBJ2-1, with D possibly TRBD2 on 5 matching bases. V was pared by 0 bases and J by 4 bases, with 13 bases between. CDR3 length: 16 amino acids. Germline V gives CDR1 LGHNA, CDR2 YSLEER. The CDR3 DNA is TGCGCCAGCAGCCAAGAGGTGAGCGGTTTTTACAATGAGCAGTTCTTC. It encodes CASSQEVSGFYNEQFF.

The chain combines TRBV2 with TRBJ2-7; tentatively, D is TRBD2 (5 bases). Trimming pared 5 bases from V and 7 bases from J, leaving 18 bases between. The CDR3 covers 14 residues. Germline V gene sequence: CDR1 SNHLY, CDR2 FYNNEI. CDR3 in DNA: TGTGCCAGCAGTCCCCGGGTCACGGGGAGTGAGCAGTACTTC. Protein sequence: CASSPRVTGSEQYF.

This chain uses TRBV5-8 with TRBJ1-5; tentative D call: TRBD1 (6 bases). Germline V CDR1 and CDR2: SGHTS, YDEGEE. The CDR3 extends over 15 amino acids. V lost 2 bases and J lost 0, with 9 bases in between. The CDR3 DNA reads as TGTGCCAGCAGCTTCCACAGGGTTAGCAATCAGCCCCAGCATTTT. It codes for CASSFHRVSNQPQHF.

The CDR3 region has the DNA TGTGCCAGCAGTTCGGTTCAGGGGACAGGGATATACAATGAGCAGTTCTTC. Residues: CASSSVQGTGIYNEQFF. The chain couples TRBV27 to TRBJ2-1, with TRBD1 matching 9 bases. Germline V gene data show CDR1 as MNHEY and CDR2 as SMNVEV (reference sequence). The junction had 11 bases not matched to a gene; V was cut back by 4 bases and J by 4 bases. The CDR3 contains 17 residues.

The chain is built from TRBV6-6 and TRBJ2-7; TRBD1 matches at 7 bases. Germline V gene lookup returns CDR1 MNHNY and CDR2 SVGAGI (reference sequence). Trimming removed 6 bases from V and 2 bases from J; junction bases left unmatched: 13. There are 16 residues in the CDR3. The CDR3 loop is CASSLQRDRETYEQYF. The CDR3 nucleotides read TGTGCCAGCAGCCTCCAGAGGGACAGAGAGACCTACGAGCAGTACTTC.

The CDR3 DNA reads TGCAGCGCCGCGGGGGAGGTAGGCTACACCTTC. It is translated as CSAAGEVGYTF. This chain uses TRBV29-1 with TRBJ1-2; possible D gene TRBD1, 5 bases. Trimming cost V 7 bases and J 8 bases, with 14 bases left between them. The CDR3 has 11 residues. Germline V gene data show CDR1 as SQVTM and CDR2 as ANQGSEA.

A few counts support this clone. The rearrangement uses TRBV6-1 and TRBJ2-7; D unresolved. CDR3 length: 16 amino acids. The V end lost 2 bases, the J end lost 0 bases, and 14 bases lay between the germline ends. Germline V CDR1 and CDR2: MNHNS, SASEGT. For the CDR3, the DNA is TGTGCCAGCAGTGAAACCAGTCTAGGAAGCTCCTACGAGCAGTACTTC. Translated: CASSETSLGSSYEQYF.

The rearrangement uses TRBV2 and TRBJ1-6, with 8 positions matching TRBD1. Trimming removed 6 bases from V and 6 bases from J; junction bases left unmatched: 4. The CDR3 covers 14 residues. CDR1 and CDR2 (germline): SNHLY, FYNNEI. The CDR3 nucleotides read TGTGCCAGCAGAGGGACAGGATTTAATTCACCCCTCCACTTT. Encoded protein: CASRGTGFNSPLHF.

The chain recombines TRBV7-8 with TRBJ1-1; 8 nucleotides line up with TRBD1. The CDR3 extends over 15 amino acids. Germline loops: CDR1 SGHVS, CDR2 FQNEAQ. V was pared by 7 bases and J by 1 base, with 8 bases of the junction left unmatched. The CDR3, as DNA: TGTGCCAGCACTCTAAGTGGACAGGGGAACACTGAAGCTTTCTTT. Its translation: CASTLSGQGNTEAFF.

V gene TRBV5-1 combines with J gene TRBJ1-2; D is possibly TRBD1 (5 bases). V dropped 0 bases and J dropped 1 base, with 10 bases sitting between them. From germline, CDR1 is SGHRS and CDR2 YFSETQ. The CDR3 has 15 amino acids. The CDR3 coding sequence is TGCGCCAGCAGCTTGGATGTGGACATTAACTATGGCTACACCTTC. It codes for CASSLDVDINYGYTF.

This chain links TRBV6-5 with TRBJ2-1; D ambiguous. There are 16 residues in the CDR3. V lost 0 bases and J lost 0, with 9 bases in between. Germline V gene lookup returns CDR1 MNHEY and CDR2 SVGAGI. DNA of the CDR3: TGTGCCAGCAGTTACTCCTCCTCGAGCTCCTACAATGAGCAGTTCTTC. It encodes CASSYSSSSSYNEQFF.

The chain recombines TRBV10-3 with TRBJ1-3; TRBD1 matches 10 bases. The CDR3 extends over 14 amino acids. Germline-derived CDR1 and CDR2 are ENHRY and SYGVKD. With 6 bases clipped from V and 4 bases from J, the junction kept 3 bases outside the gene matches. In DNA, the CDR3 is TGTGCCATCAGGGGGACAGGGGAAGGAAACACCATATATTTT. Translation: CAIRGTGEGNTIYF.

The chain joins TRBV5-1 to TRBJ2-2; the match to TRBD1 covers 9 bases. Trimming at V came to 0 bases and at J to 3 bases, leaving 9 bases not matched to a gene. The CDR3 runs 18 residues. Germline V gene sequence: CDR1 SGHRS, CDR2 YFSETQ. The CDR3 DNA sequence: TGCGCCAGCAGCTTGGCCGGGACAGGGTCGGGTTACACCGGGGAGCTGTTTTTT. Encoded protein: CASSLAGTGSGYTGELFF.

CDR3 residues: CAWKRGSNQPQHF. The CDR3 nucleotides read TGTGCCTGGAAGCGGGGTAGCAATCAGCCCCAGCATTTT. The chain joins TRBV30 to TRBJ1-5; D is unclear. Trimming stripped 4 bases from V and 0 bases from J, with 7 bases between. CDR3 length equals 13 residues. Per germline, CDR1 GTSNPN and CDR2 SVGIG (reference sequence).

The gene calls are TRBV7-2 and TRBJ1-6; perhaps TRBD1 as D (5 bases). The CDR3 consists of 14 residues. Germline V gene data show CDR1 as SGHTA and CDR2 as FQGNSA. Trimming stripped 3 bases from V and 7 bases from J, with 10 bases between. CDR3 coding DNA: TGTGCCAGCAGCTTTCAGGGTCTGAATTCACCCCTCCACTTT. It yields the protein CASSFQGLNSPLHF.

The chain joins TRBV6-5 to TRBJ1-1; D gene unclear. CDR3 length equals 13 residues. Per germline, CDR1 MNHEY and CDR2 SVGAGI. V was cut by 2 bases and J by 13 bases, with 17 bases left in between. CDR3 region: CASSYGPGRPRFF. The CDR3 DNA reads TGTGCCAGCAGTTACGGCCCCGGGAGACCCCGTTTCTTT.

This clone was found once. The V gene is TRBV27, the J gene TRBJ1-2; possible D gene TRBD1, 5 bases. V was clipped by 3 bases and J by 6 bases, with 14 bases between them. CDR1 is MNHEY, CDR2 SMNVEV, per germline (reference sequence). This CDR3 is 14 amino acids long. In DNA form, the CDR3 reads TGTGCCAGCAGTTTGGGGCAGGGATGGAATGGCTACACCTTC. It codes for CASSLGQGWNGYTF.

The rearrangement joins TRBV6-1 to TRBJ1-2, with a weak D call TRBD1 (5 bases). V lost 1 base, J lost 6 bases, and 15 bases lay in between. Germline values: CDR1 MNHNS, CDR2 SASEGT. This CDR3 region has 15 residues. The CDR3 loop is CASSEVFGARDGYTF. The CDR3 nucleotides read TGTGCCAGCAGTGAAGTATTTGGGGCTAGGGATGGCTACACCTTC.

This chain links TRBV28 with TRBJ2-7, with TRBD1 as a possible D gene (5 bases). Germline-derived CDR1 and CDR2 are MDHEN and SYDVKM. V shed 7 bases and J shed 6 bases, with 25 bases lying between them. The CDR3 has 16 residues. The CDR3 is CASTREPSRVRAEQYF. The CDR3 bases are TGTGCCAGCACTCGAGAGCCGAGCAGGGTTCGGGCCGAGCAGTACTTC.

This clone was counted a single time. CDR3 DNA sequence: TGTGCCTGGACAAGGCAGGCGACCGCATGGTCACCCCTCCACTTT. Translating it yields CAWTRQATAWSPLHF. The V and J genes are TRBV30 and TRBJ1-6; no clear D gene. This CDR3 contains 15 residues. V shed 4 bases and J shed 10 bases, with 20 bases lying between them. Germline CDR1 and CDR2: GTSNPN and SVGIG (reference sequence). Filled out from reference TRBV30 and TRBJ1-6, the complete variable domain reads SQTIHQWPATLVQPVGSPLSLECTVEGTSNPNLYWYRQAAGRGLQLLFYSVGIGQISSEVPQNLSASRPQDRQFILSSKKLLLSDSGFYLCAWTRQATAWSPLHFGNGTRLTVT.

The chain couples TRBV12-3 or TRBV12-4 to TRBJ1-2, with D hard to call. There are 13 residues in the CDR3. The germline V and J ends were trimmed by 3 bases and 2 bases, with 7 bases remaining between them. The CDR3 nucleotides read TGTGCCAGCAGTTTGCTCAGGAACTATGGCTACACCTTC. Translation: CASSLLRNYGYTF.

The V gene is TRBV19, the J gene TRBJ1-1, with TRBD1 matching 7 bases. V lost 7 bases, J lost 1 base, and 6 bases stayed unmatched. CDR3 length: 14 amino acids. CDR1 LNHDA and CDR2 SQIVND come from the germline V gene (reference sequence). This CDR3 reads CASKGAQANTEAFF. The CDR3 DNA sequence: TGTGCCAGTAAGGGGGCACAGGCGAACACTGAAGCTTTCTTT.

V and J are TRBV12-3 or TRBV12-4 and TRBJ1-2; D gene uncertain. The CDR3 consists of 12 residues. Trimming stripped 5 bases from V and 8 bases from J, with 12 bases between. The CDR3 sequence: CASSPSGRGYTF. In DNA form, the CDR3 reads TGTGCCAGCAGTCCTTCGGGGAGAGGCTACACCTTC.